This T cell receptor beta chain was obtained from a study of CD8+ T cells in alopecia areata. Findings and limits, study-wide: Many expanded lesional clones persisted in scalp and blood during tofacitinib. Sequence data from scalp samples additionally include resident alphabeta T cells of normal skin.

A note on this clone: The target antigen is unknown.

Extracted from the samples, RNA was reverse transcribed into cDNA to serve as the sequencing template. Clones were sequenced by immunoSEQ multiplex PCR, and TCRdb holds only the in-frame ones, with some missing. This sample carries fewer than 250,000 clones, 55% to 70% of them seen once, and the ten largest clones take approximately 0.69%. The treatment: oral pan-JAK inhibitor, 5-10 mg twice daily. Both peripheral blood and punch biopsies of lesional scalp skin were obtained from patients who had alopecia areata. Source: CD4+ T cells sorted from blood, taken at week 4, from a patient treated with tofacitinib. The TCR was taken from a human donor with alopecia areata.

The CDR3 DNA is TGTGCCAGCAGCTTAGACGGGAGAACCTACGAGCAGTACTTC. Its protein product is CASSLDGRTYEQYF. The J gene is TRBJ2-7, the V gene TRBV7-9; a weak D match, TRBD2 (6 bases). The germline gives CDR1 SEHNR, CDR2 FQNEAQ (reference sequence). The CDR3 covers 14 residues. Deletions cut 1 base from V and 2 bases from J, with 9 bases between.